This T cell receptor beta chain was obtained from a study of blood T cell repertoires in COVID-19. J gave up 1 base and V 8 bases, and 13 bases lay outside the gene matches. Germline V gene lookup returns CDR1 MDHEN and CDR2 SYDVKM. This CDR3 spans 17 amino acids. All enrollees were about 18 to 100 years old and from roughly 26 US areas. The protocol was immunoSEQ multiplex PCR, while the TCRdb copy is restricted to in-frame clones and leaves out a portion. The data show under 200,000 clones, with approximately 79% seen just once and about 5.5% held by the top ten. Sequences were obtained from PBMCs or T cells enriched from blood (not recorded which). This chain connects TRBV28 to TRBJ2-2, with 7 nucleotides matching TRBD2. This sequence was found in a woman aged 55-70 years with acute COVID-19. This chain's CDR3 is CASGASGLKRNTGELFF. The CDR3, as DNA: TGTGCCAGCGGGGCTAGCGGCCTAAAGAGGAACACCGGGGAGCTGTTTTTT. Filled out from reference TRBV28 and TRBJ2-2, the complete variable domain reads DVKVTQSSRYLVKRTGEKVFLECVQDMDHENMFWYRQDPGLGLRLIYFSYDVKMKEKGDIPEGYSVSREKKERFSLILESASTNQTSMYLCASGASGLKRNTGELFFGEGSRLTVL.